The rows below give T cell receptor beta chains drawn from one sample of a study of T cells after posttransplantation cyclophosphamide. TCRdb keeps only in-frame clones here, not all; method: immunoSEQ multiplex PCR. The sample includes 25,000 to 35,000 clones, none of them occurring once. Input material: PBMCs. Source of these receptors: a woman aged 25-40 years in good health and a related stem cell transplant donor. Both conserved end residues are part of each CDR3. The D gene is left open where the match is weak. The size of a clone is reported for some rows only, either as once, few or many, or as a class for expanded clones.

clone_size,v_call,d_call,cdr3_length,j_call,cdr3_nt,cdr3_aa
few,TRBV6-2/TRBV6-3,-,15,TRBJ1-1,TGTGCCAGCACTTGGGCAGGGGCCCTGAACACTGAAGCTTTCTTT,CASTWAGALNTEAFF
many,TRBV13,TRBD2,15,TRBJ2-3,TGTGCCAGCAGCTCGGGACTAGCGGTCCCAGATACGCAGTATTTT,CASSSGLAVPDTQYF
few,TRBV6-2/TRBV6-3,TRBD2,14,TRBJ2-3,TGTGCCAGCACCTTAGCGGGGGGCACAGATACGCAGTATTTT,CASTLAGGTDTQYF
few,TRBV5-6,TRBD1,16,TRBJ1-5,TGTGCCAGCAGCCTCTTTGACAGGGACCCCAATCAGCCCCAGCATTTT,CASSLFDRDPNQPQHF
many,TRBV6-5,-,15,TRBJ1-5,TGTGCCAGCAGACACGGGACAACGAGCAATCAGCCCCAGCATTTT,CASRHGTTSNQPQHF
many,TRBV5-1,-,12,TRBJ1-1,TGCGCCAGCAGCTTGGCGGAGGGCACAGCTTTCTTT,CASSLAEGTAFF
many,TRBV7-2,-,16,TRBJ1-6,TGTGCCAGCAGCTCCGCGAGAGGGGCCAAGGATTCACCCCTCCACTTT,CASSSARGAKDSPLHF
many,TRBV6-5,-,12,TRBJ1-4,TGTGCCAGCAGTTACGGGGGCGAAAAACTGTTTTTT,CASSYGGEKLFF
few,TRBV7-6,TRBD1,16,TRBJ2-2,TGTGCCAGCAGCTCCCGACAGGGCGCGAACACCGGGGAGCTGTTTTTT,CASSSRQGANTGELFF
many,TRBV28,-,16,TRBJ1-1,TGTGCCAGCAGTTTCAGACAGAGCAGAAAGAACACTGAAGCTTTCTTT,CASSFRQSRKNTEAFF
few,TRBV5-4,-,13,TRBJ2-3,TGTGCTTCCTCCCGGGGGGCTACAGATACGCAGTATTTT,CASSRGATDTQYF
many,TRBV18,TRBD1,15,TRBJ1-6,TGTGCCAGCTCACCGTATCAGGGGGAGGACTCACCCCTCCACTTT,CASSPYQGEDSPLHF
many,TRBV11-2,-,15,TRBJ2-2,TGTGCCAGCAGCGGAGACAGAGCGAACACCGGGGAGCTGTTTTTT,CASSGDRANTGELFF
many,TRBV19,-,13,TRBJ1-3,TGTGCCAGTAGCGCGGACATACAGAACACCATATATTTT,CASSADIQNTIYF
many,TRBV6-1,-,12,TRBJ2-7,TGTGCCAGCAGTAGGGTCCTTGGGGAGCAGTACTTC,CASSRVLGEQYF
many,TRBV4-1,TRBD1,16,TRBJ1-1,TGCGCCAGCAGCCACCGTCAGGGGGCGAAGGCCACTGAAGCTTTCTTT,CASSHRQGAKATEAFF
many,TRBV11-2,TRBD1,15,TRBJ1-2,TGTGCCAGCAGTCTCGAATTGGACAGGGCCACAGGCTACACCTTC,CASSLELDRATGYTF
many,TRBV4-3,-,15,TRBJ1-4,TGCGCCAGCAGTAGAGCAGGGGTTGGTAATGAAAAACTGTTTTTT,CASSRAGVGNEKLFF
many,TRBV19,TRBD1,13,TRBJ1-1,TGTGCCAGTAGTAAGTCGAGGGGGCTCGAAGCTTTCTTT,CASSKSRGLEAFF
many,TRBV5-4,TRBD1,16,TRBJ1-2,TGTGCCAGCAAAGATATTAAGACAGGGCCTAACTATGGCTACACCTTC,CASKDIKTGPNYGYTF
many,TRBV12-3/TRBV12-4,-,15,TRBJ1-1,TGTGCCAGCAGTTTAAGGCAGGGGTTGAACACTGAAGCTTTCTTT,CASSLRQGLNTEAFF
many,TRBV4-3,-,14,TRBJ1-2,TGCGCCAGCAGCCAAGAGCAGTCAAACTATGGCTACACCTTC,CASSQEQSNYGYTF
few,TRBV2,TRBD1,14,TRBJ2-7,TGTGCCAGCAGCGCAACAGGGGCAGACGACGAGCAGTACTTC,CASSATGADDEQYF
-,TRBV29-1,-,13,TRBJ2-3,TGCAGCGTTGATGGGCAGGGCACAGATACGCAGTATTTT,CSVDGQGTDTQYF
-,TRBV9,-,15,TRBJ2-7,TGTGCCAGCAGCGTAGGATTAGCAATCCCTTACGAGCAGTACTTC,CASSVGLAIPYEQYF
many,TRBV4-3,TRBD1,16,TRBJ2-2,TGCGCCAGCAGCCAAGAGTTAGGACAGGGGGCCGGGGAGCTGTTTTTT,CASSQELGQGAGELFF
-,TRBV12-5,TRBD1,16,TRBJ1-2,TGTGCTAGTGGTTTGGTGGTGACAGGGACTTCCTATGGCTACACCTTC,CASGLVVTGTSYGYTF
many,TRBV10-1,-,12,TRBJ1-1,TGCGCCAGCAACAGGGACGGCACTGAAGCTTTCTTT,CASNRDGTEAFF